The source of this TCR beta chain is a study of Graves' ophthalmopathy and Graves' hyperthyroidism. Germline assignment: CDR1 ENHRY and CDR2 SYGVKD. Trimming removed 0 bases at V and 5 bases at J, with 14 bases between. The CDR3 runs 17 residues. Study outcomes and limitations: Ophthalmopathy and stable hyperthyroidism were discriminated by a 13-signature model, with roughly 90% sensitivity and 70% to 84% specificity. Prediction of ophthalmopathy progression reached less than 71% sensitivity and around 75% specificity.

Scientists amplified the TCR beta CDR3 regions from RNA transcripts. First-round RT-PCR employed HTBI primers, with a second-round multiplex PCR after it. TCRdb analysed the multiplex PCR reads with MiXCR anew, one entry per CDR3 protein. The table records about 740,000 distinct CDR3 sequences, approximately 40% of them present only once. This clonotype has at least ten counts. Antigen specificity is unknown. This chain uses TRBV10-3 with TRBJ1-6, with D maybe TRBD1 (6 bases). Material for sequencing was peripheral blood. The sequence came from an adult man with Graves' ophthalmopathy. Here the CDR3 DNA reads TGTGCCATCAGTGAGTCGCACGGGGGCAACAATAATTCACCCCTCCACTTT. Translation gives CAISESHGGNNNSPLHF.